This T cell receptor beta chain was sequenced for a study of T cell responses to AZD1222 COVID-19 vaccine. Broader study findings: Just a handful of people given AZD1222 tested seropositive at baseline.

In this sample, this clone turned up a few times. The antigen is unknown. Generated by immunoSEQ multiplex PCR, the TCRdb table keeps only in-frame clones and is missing some. The repertoire has approximately 110,000 clones, approximately 83% of them found once; the top ten carry around 9.9%. The CDR3 length is 13 residues. Germline V gives CDR1 MNHNS, CDR2 SASEGT. V was pared by 2 bases and J by 7 bases, with 12 bases between. Here the sequenced sample was peripheral blood, taken on day 0 of AZD1222 vaccination. The rearrangement links TRBV6-1 to TRBJ2-7; D might be TRBD1 (5 bases). This clonotype was obtained from an adult in good health. This CDR3 is CASSEQGFREQYF. The DNA of the CDR3 is TGTGCCAGCAGTGAACAGGGTTTCCGGGAGCAGTACTTC.